This note documents a single T cell receptor (beta chain) sequence. Its antigen has not been determined. The input lacks base qualities; no much larger clone sits a single base away. Using the deep immunoSEQ assay, multiplex PCR amplified TCR CDR3 regions from genomic DNA. Extracted genomic DNA from each cell subset was spread evenly across all wells of several immunoSEQ 96-well plates, with each plate serving as a replicate. For sorted subsets, approximately 190 ng of genomic DNA, equivalent to 25,000 to 35,000 T cell genomes, went into each replicate PCR. Purified libraries were quantified with a Qubit 3.0 fluorometer, sized on a Bioanalyzer 2100, and re-quantified with the KAPA Library Quantification kit. Every immunoSEQ 96-well plate was sequenced on a separate single-read 150-cycle Illumina NextSeq 550 flow cell. In the source study's methods: Because the immunoSEQ output included only junctional sequences and no quality scores, the filtering could not be the same as the filtering used for full-length reads. Sequences were annotated with PyIR, a Python wrapper for IgBLAST v1.9, using IMGT germline references to assign V/J genes and CDR3. Reads were filtered out if the reads had weak V/J assignments (E-value above 1e-6), no CDR3, stop codons, out-of-frame junctions, or ambiguous translated residues. V3J clonotypes were defined as sequences sharing the same inferred V gene, J gene, and CDR3 amino acid sequence. Percentage overlap between repertoires was calculated by dividing the number of shared unique clonotypes by the size of the smaller repertoire. Repertoire richness was assessed with RTK rarefaction, the Chao1 estimator, and Recon v2.1 estimates of unobserved clonotypes. Generation probabilities for all TCRbeta clonotypes obtained by the gDNA method from a few donors were computed using OLGA. TCRdb's version of the immuneACCESS table is confined to in-frame rearrangements and falls short of the full clone set. An unresolved V gene accounts for under half of the shortfall where checked; the remainder is of unknown origin. V and J calls and clone size come straight from that table; D and trimming were deduced from the DNA. This sample holds more than 2,000,000 clones; approximately 90% were observed only once. Of the sample, about 0.13% is held by the ten largest clones.

The donors were healthy, HIV-negative adults who had no recently reported acute infections or vaccinations. Every donor was a Caucasian adult living in Nashville, Tennessee, USA. CD4+ T cells were enriched by magnetic negative selection, after which naive cells were positively selected on CD45RA and the negative fraction was taken as the memory subset. Blood was obtained by leukapheresis, after which PBMCs were separated by Ficoll-Histopaque density gradient centrifugation and cryopreserved in liquid nitrogen vapor phase. Analytical flow cytometry was used to check the purity and quantity of every magnetically sorted T cell population. From each sorted fraction, genomic DNA was isolated and quantified by UV absorbance on a Nanodrop 2000c. The data were obtained in a study of shared clonotypes between healthy human individuals (dated by TCRdb to the early 2020s). General notes on the study: Three men and a couple of women, aged 18 to 49 years, made up the cohort. For each donor, CD4 naive and CD4 memory were each run on three plates, CD8 naive on two plates, and CD8 memory on one plate. Blood TCR repertoires of about 5 healthy adults were deeply sequenced to estimate repertoire size and the extent of clonotype sharing between individuals. To increase sequencing depth and limit assay-specific biases, different laboratories used diverse techniques to prepare libraries and sequence TCR repertoires. Per donor, leukapheresis produced somewhere between about 0.9 and 9.5 billion PBMCs. The research as a whole found: Sharing across a few donors was observed for approximately 5% of naive CD4, less than 4% of naive CD8, 2% to 2.5% of memory CD4, and 0.4% of memory CD8 clonotypes. Higher generation probabilities were observed for clonotypes shared by all four sorted-subset donors than for non-shared clonotypes. Pairwise subsampling indicated that sequencing depth was expected to affect the degree of clonotype sharing among donors. Larger estimated clonotype richness was generally found for naive subsets than for memory subsets. Sampling was restricted to blood, and TCR repertoires in tissues likely differ from the TCR repertoires found in blood. Even with the large sequencing depth, rarefaction of the sorted-subset datasets indicated that sequencing was incomplete. The small number of donors limited the genetic and exposure-history diversity represented.

The junction shows trimming of 8 bases on V and 5 bases on J, and the gene matches do not reach 8 bases of it. Including the terminal cysteine and phenylalanine, the CDR3 comprises 14 residues. Kept here is only the CDR3 DNA, which spans 42 bases and is read in frame from base 1. As encoded in the germline V gene, CDR1 is SGHAT while CDR2 is FQNNGV. The clonotype originates from a man in his late teens or twenties in good health. The receptor chain draws on TRBV11-2 and TRBJ2-2; 7 bases in the junction line up with TRBD1. Sequencing input: naive CD4+ T cells sorted from blood. This sample's cell subset or site label indicates: CD45RA+ positively selected. The CDR3 corresponds to CASRSGQLTGELFF. The DNA reads TGTGCCAGCCGATCGGGACAGTTAACCGGGGAGCTGTTTTTT.